These 31 T cell receptor beta chains were all obtained from the same sample, sequenced in a study of Graves' ophthalmopathy and Graves' hyperthyroidism. Transcripts of RNA were the source for amplifying TCR beta CDR3 regions. The workflow started with a first-round RT-PCR run with HTBI primers and then moved on to a second-round multiplex PCR. TCRdb used MiXCR to reprocess the multiplex PCR reads, holding one entry per CDR3 protein. The sample yields about 210,000 distinct CDR3 sequences, 25% to 30% seen once. Sequences were obtained from peripheral blood. Receptors originate from a man between 45 and 60 years old with Graves' ophthalmopathy.

In this sample, this clonotype turned up many times. The chain carries TRBV6-1 and TRBJ2-4, with D perhaps matching TRBD1 (6 bases). Germline loops: CDR1 MNHNS, CDR2 SASEGT. The CDR3 is 15 residues long. V was cut by 6 bases and J by 0 bases, with 12 bases left in between. The CDR3 reads CASSNRERAKNIQYF. The CDR3 DNA follows: TGTGCCAGCAGCAACAGGGAGCGAGCCAAAAACATTCAGTACTTC.

This clonotype was recorded many times. The chain uses TRBV12-3 or TRBV12-4 and TRBJ1-1; D remains unclear. Trimming removed 6 bases at V and 8 bases at J, with 16 bases between. CDR3 length equals 13 residues. Written as DNA, the CDR3 is TGTGCCAGCAGCCTTTTGAGCACCCGGGAAGCTTTCTTT. Residues: CASSLLSTREAFF.

This clonotype was recorded many times. The gene calls are TRBV28 and TRBJ2-7, with 7 bases matching TRBD2. The CDR3 loop spans 15 amino acids. Germline CDR1 MDHEN, CDR2 SYDVKM. The J segment lost 1 base and the V segment lost 3 bases, leaving 6 bases of the junction unmatched. The CDR3 loop reads CASSFRLAVSYEQYF. For the CDR3, the DNA is TGTGCCAGCAGTTTCCGTCTAGCGGTTTCCTACGAGCAGTACTTC. The full variable domain, completed using reference TRBV28 and TRBJ2-7, is DVKVTQSSRYLVKRTGEKVFLECVQDMDHENMFWYRQDPGLGLRLIYFSYDVKMKEKGDIPEGYSVSREKKERFSLILESASTNQTSMYLCASSFRLAVSYEQYFGPGTRLTVT.

This clonotype was recorded many times. This chain joins TRBV28 and TRBJ2-2; possibly TRBD1 for D (6 bases). The CDR3 extends over 18 amino acids. The germline CDR1 and CDR2 sequences are MDHEN and SYDVKM. Trimming removed 3 bases from V and 6 bases from J, with 23 bases in between. The CDR3 protein is CASSFQTGLVLEAGELFF. Here the CDR3 DNA reads TGTGCCAGCAGTTTCCAGACAGGATTGGTTTTGGAGGCCGGGGAGCTGTTTTTT.

The chain employs TRBV20-1 and TRBJ1-6; 7 bases line up with TRBD1. Per the germline V gene, CDR1 is DFQATT and CDR2 is SNEGSKA (reference sequence). V shed 8 bases and J 7 bases; nucleotides not matched to a gene: 14. This CDR3 region has 15 residues. The CDR3 DNA reads TGCAGTACAGCTCCGAGACAGGGAGGGAATTCACCCCTCCACTTT. This codes for CSTAPRQGGNSPLHF.

The rearrangement uses TRBV6-1 and TRBJ2-7; 12 bases match TRBD2. After removal of 6 bases from V and 4 bases from J, the junction contained 4 bases not matched to a gene. The CDR3 consists of 14 residues. The V gene's germline CDR1 is MNHNS and CDR2 SASEGT. The CDR3 is CASRRTSGAYEQYF. The CDR3, as DNA: TGTGCCAGCAGGCGGACTAGCGGGGCGTACGAGCAGTACTTC.

This rearrangement joins TRBV19 to TRBJ2-5; perhaps TRBD1 as D (6 bases). The V end was cut by 6 bases, the J end by 4 bases, with 21 bases between. The CDR3 sequence is 16 residues long. Germline V gene data show CDR1 as LNHDA and CDR2 as SQIVND (reference sequence). CDR3 in amino acids: CASSLDSNRVRETQYF. The CDR3 coding sequence is TGTGCCAGTAGCCTTGATTCAAACAGGGTTCGAGAGACCCAGTACTTC.

In its sample, this clonotype was seen many times. This chain links TRBV27 with TRBJ1-1; possibly TRBD1 for D (5 bases). The CDR3 covers 15 residues. The V gene lost 2 bases and the J gene lost 0 bases, with 10 bases spanning the gap. Germline CDR1 is MNHEY and CDR2 is SMNVEV (reference sequence). The CDR3 DNA follows: TGTGCCAGCAGTTTAGGGGCGGCTGTGAACACTGAAGCTTTCTTT. Its translation is CASSLGAAVNTEAFF.

This clonotype has a count of ten or more. The chain is built from TRBV7-9 and TRBJ2-3; no definite D call. V lost 4 bases and J 11 bases, leaving 13 bases between the germline ends. CDR3 length equals 12 residues. CDR1 and CDR2 from the germline V gene are SEHNR and FQNEAQ (reference sequence). The CDR3 loop reads CASSSDALLQYF. Written as DNA, the CDR3 is TGTGCCAGCAGCTCGGACGCCCTATTGCAGTATTTT.

The table lists this clonotype with a count of one. The chain has TRBV6-5 and TRBJ1-2; D gene ambiguous. The CDR3 sequence is 15 residues long. Per the germline V gene, CDR1 is MNHEY and CDR2 is SVGAGI. V was cut by 4 bases and J by 2 bases, with 14 bases left in between. CDR3 sequence: CASSWVARANYGYTF. The CDR3 bases are TGTGCCAGCAGTTGGGTGGCCAGAGCGAACTATGGCTACACCTTC.

This clonotype has at least ten counts. The J gene is TRBJ2-7, the V gene TRBV10-3; 11 bases map to TRBD1. CDR3 length: 16 amino acids. Germline V gene sequence: CDR1 ENHRY, CDR2 SYGVKD. V lost 5 bases and J lost 1; bases outside the gene matches: 7. CDR3 residues: CAISKAGTGGSYEQYF. The CDR3 DNA reads as TGTGCCATCAGTAAGGCCGGGACAGGGGGATCCTACGAGCAGTACTTC.

The table lists this clonotype with many counts. As DNA, the CDR3 is TGTGCCAGCAGCGCCGACAGGGTTCAAGAGACCCAGTACTTC. This codes for CASSADRVQETQYF. This rearrangement joins TRBV7-6 to TRBJ2-5; TRBD1 aligns across 7 bases. Trimming at V came to 5 bases and at J to 2 bases, leaving 5 bases not matched to a gene. CDR3 size: 14 residues. Germline CDR1 SGHVS, CDR2 FNYEAQ.

This clonotype was seen ten or more times. The chain carries TRBV5-1 and TRBJ2-2; 9 nucleotides match TRBD2. Germline V gene sequence: CDR1 SGHRS, CDR2 YFSETQ. J was trimmed by 4 bases and V by 0 bases; bases with no gene match: 7. The CDR3 is 17 amino acids. Written as DNA, the CDR3 is TGCGCCAGCAGCTTGGCTTTGCCGGGACTAGCCACCGGGGAGCTGTTTTTT. Translation: CASSLALPGLATGELFF.

The sample holds many counts of this clonotype. This chain joins TRBV4-1 and TRBJ2-7, with 9 bases that match TRBD2. The CDR3 is made up of 17 amino acids. V shed 4 bases and J 3 bases; nucleotides not matched to a gene: 13. Germline V lookup: CDR1 MGHRA, CDR2 YSYEKL. CDR3 protein: CASSLAGAALGHYEQYF. CDR3 in DNA: TGCGCCAGCAGCCTAGCGGGAGCCGCTCTGGGGCACTACGAGCAGTACTTC.

This clonotype showed up many times. The rearrangement joins TRBV6-5 to TRBJ1-6, with 7 bases aligning to TRBD1. Per the germline V gene, CDR1 is MNHEY and CDR2 is SVGAGI. The V gene end was trimmed by 5 bases and the J gene end by 7 bases; junction bases not matched to a gene: 2. There are 13 residues in the CDR3. In DNA form, the CDR3 reads TGTGCCAGCAGTCGGGACAGCAATTCACCCCTCCACTTT. It specifies CASSRDSNSPLHF.

This clonotype occurred many times. CDR3: CASSRLGSTGELFF. The CDR3 coding sequence is TGTGCCAGCAGCCGCCTAGGGAGCACCGGGGAGCTGTTTTTT. The V gene is TRBV3-1, the J gene TRBJ2-2; maybe TRBD2 (5 bases). Germline values: CDR1 LGHDT, CDR2 YNNKEL (reference sequence). The length of the CDR3 is 14 residues. Trimming removed 4 bases at V and 4 bases at J, with 10 bases between.

This clonotype was observed many times. The junction departs from the called germline gene at one end, perhaps through a read error. V is TRBV19 and J is TRBJ2-4, with D possibly called TRBD1 or TRBD2 (7 bases each). CDR1 and CDR2 (germline): LNHDA, SQIVND (reference sequence). The CDR3 runs 14 residues. The CDR3 sequence: CASRLGGGKDIQYF. The CDR3 DNA is TGTGCCAGTCGTCTGGGAGGGGGCAAAGACATTCAGTACTTC.

This clonotype was recorded only once. The chain recombines TRBV11-2 with TRBJ2-7, with 7 bases matching TRBD2. The CDR3 has 16 residues. Germline CDR1 and CDR2: SGHAT and FQNNGV. Trimming cost V 0 bases and J 0 bases; bases outside gene matches: 5. CDR3 in DNA: TGTGCCAGCAGCTTAGAACCCGGCGGGGGCTCCTACGAGCAGTACTTC. Translated, it gives CASSLEPGGGSYEQYF.

This clonotype was observed many times. The chain joins TRBV2 to TRBJ2-7; D unclear. Germline CDR1 SNHLY, CDR2 FYNNEI. The CDR3 is 11 amino acids. Trimming stripped 7 bases from V and 7 bases from J, with 11 bases between. The CDR3 DNA reads TGTGCCAGCATTAACAGCGAGGAGCAGTACTTC. It yields the protein CASINSEEQYF.

V and J are TRBV12-3 or TRBV12-4 and TRBJ2-5; 11 bases are a match to TRBD2. The CDR3 spans 16 residues. V was pared by 3 bases and J by 5 bases, with 8 bases of the junction left unmatched. CDR3 DNA sequence: TGTGCCAGCAGTTTCCCTAGCGGGAGGTCGGGGGAGACCCAGTACTTC. It encodes CASSFPSGRSGETQYF.

This clonotype occurred many times. The rearrangement links TRBV7-9 to TRBJ1-1; D is ambiguous. There are 14 residues in the CDR3. V was shortened by 2 bases and J by 0 bases, with 7 bases between the two germline ends. Germline CDR1 and CDR2: SEHNR and FQNEAQ (reference sequence). The CDR3, as DNA: TGTGCCAGCAGCTTATTAACAATGAACACTGAAGCTTTCTTT. It codes for CASSLLTMNTEAFF.

This clonotype has ten or more counts. The chain uses TRBV6-1 and TRBJ1-5; a possible D gene is TRBD1 (5 bases). V dropped 8 bases and J dropped 1 base, with 15 bases sitting between them. The CDR3 contains 15 residues. Germline lookup yields CDR1 MNHNS and CDR2 SASEGT. This chain's CDR3 is CASGEGFTSNQPQHF. For the CDR3, the DNA is TGTGCCAGCGGAGAGGGGTTTACGAGCAATCAGCCCCAGCATTTT.

The genes are TRBV7-2 and TRBJ2-5, with D perhaps TRBD1 (5 bases). The length of the CDR3 is 15 residues. Germline CDR1 SGHTA, CDR2 FQGNSA. With 2 bases removed from V and 2 bases from J, the gap between germline ends came to 12 bases. The CDR3 here is CASSLQQVAQETQYF. The CDR3 coding sequence is TGTGCCAGCAGCTTACAACAGGTCGCACAAGAGACCCAGTACTTC.

This clonotype was found many times. The chain uses TRBV4-1 and TRBJ1-3, with D unclear. Trimming stripped 4 bases from V and 0 bases from J, with 16 bases between. This CDR3 contains 17 residues. The germline CDR1 and CDR2 sequences are MGHRA and YSYEKL. CDR3 sequence reads: CASSLRWEADSGNTIYF. The CDR3 nucleotides are TGCGCCAGCAGCCTGAGATGGGAAGCGGACTCTGGAAACACCATATATTTT.

This clonotype was picked up many times. The chain is built from TRBV19 and TRBJ1-1; D call uncertain. Germline-derived CDR1 and CDR2 are LNHDA and SQIVND (reference sequence). Trimming stripped 6 bases from V and 0 bases from J, with 8 bases between. CDR3 size: 13 residues. The CDR3 coding sequence is TGTGCCAGTAGCGGACGGATGAACACTGAAGCTTTCTTT. Protein: CASSGRMNTEAFF.

This clonotype has just a few counts. V usage is TRBV6-1 and J usage is TRBJ2-7, with a weak D call TRBD2 (5 bases). The CDR3 extends over 12 amino acids. Trimming pared 6 bases from V and 9 bases from J, leaving 15 bases between. The germline V gene encodes CDR1 MNHNS and CDR2 SASEGT. This chain's CDR3 is CASSTPGSRQYF. CDR3 nucleotide sequence: TGTGCCAGCAGCACCCCGGGATCCAGGCAGTACTTC.

This clonotype was counted many times. One end of the junction is discordant with germline, which a read error may explain. The chain couples TRBV12-3 or TRBV12-4 to TRBJ2-2; D might be TRBD2 (5 bases). The CDR3 runs to 16 residues. The CDR3 loop reads CASSFSLAGNIGELFF. The CDR3 DNA reads as TGTGCCAGCAGTTTTTCTCTAGCTGGGAACATCGGGGAGCTGTTTTTT.

This clonotype was counted many times. V is TRBV19 and J is TRBJ1-1, with D possibly TRBD1 on 5 matching bases. The CDR3 has 14 amino acids. V lost 1 base, J lost 4 bases, and 10 bases lay in between. Germline V gene lookup returns CDR1 LNHDA and CDR2 SQIVND (reference sequence). CDR3 residues: CASSIVPGTTEAFF. CDR3 DNA: TGTGCCAGTAGTATAGTCCCAGGGACCACTGAAGCTTTCTTT. Full variable domain (outside the CDR3, taken from reference TRBV19 and TRBJ1-1): DGGITQSPKYLFRKEGQNVTLSCEQNLNHDAMYWYRQDPGQGLRLIYYSQIVNDFQKGDIAEGYSVSREKKESFPLTVTSAQKNPTAFYLCASSIVPGTTEAFFGQGTRLTVV.

The rearrangement joins TRBV12-3 or TRBV12-4 to TRBJ1-2; no clear D. V lost 2 bases and J lost 3, with 10 bases in between. This CDR3 comprises 14 residues. The CDR3, as DNA: TGTGCCAGCAGTTTACTGTCCCGGGACTATGGCTACACCTTC. This codes for CASSLLSRDYGYTF.

This clonotype was counted many times. V gene TRBV10-3 combines with J gene TRBJ2-2; 11 positions agree with TRBD2. V was clipped by 6 bases and J by 5 bases; unmatched bases: 5. The CDR3 is made up of 15 amino acids. Germline-derived CDR1 and CDR2 are ENHRY and SYGVKD. The CDR3 DNA is TGTGCCATCAGCACACTAGCGGGAGATACCGGGGAGCTGTTTTTT. It yields the protein CAISTLAGDTGELFF.

This clonotype was detected many times. V and J are TRBV9 and TRBJ2-7; 8 bases fit TRBD2. Per the germline V gene, CDR1 is SGDLS and CDR2 is YYNGEE. This CDR3 has 15 amino acids. With 0 bases clipped from V and 6 bases from J, the junction kept 8 bases outside the gene matches. The CDR3 is CASSVGRSLAAEQYF. The CDR3 DNA follows: TGTGCCAGCAGCGTAGGGAGGTCACTAGCGGCCGAGCAGTACTTC.